These 3 T cell receptor beta chains originate from one sample sequenced in a study of T cell repertoires in cytomegalovirus infection (dated 2019 in TCRdb). The run used an Illumina HiSeq 1500. Starting from the raw public reads, TCRdb applied fastp trimming at Q25, assembled clones with MiXCR and retained in-frame beta chains. Each record represents a unique CDR3 protein, reported with the most common genes and DNA among its rows. This sample is represented by fewer than 550,000 distinct CDR3 sequences; roughly 30% of them were singletons. The ten largest clones represent roughly 15% of the sample. Specimen: PBMCs. The receptors shown here come from a human donor in good health (CMV status not recorded). Some clones in this sample may be carry-over from other donors' samples.

This clonotype was recorded many times. The chain has TRBV6-1 and TRBJ2-5; 7 bases map to TRBD2. The CDR3 is 16 residues long. From germline, CDR1 is MNHNS and CDR2 SASEGT. V lost 5 bases and J lost 2; bases outside the gene matches: 11. CDR3 bases: TGTGCCAGCAGTCCCCAACCGGGACTACTTCAAGAGACCCAGTACTTC. It yields the protein CASSPQPGLLQETQYF.

Turning to this clonotype: Without the conserved terminal phenylalanine or tryptophan, this CDR3 likely stems from a read error. This chain links TRBV7-8 with TRBJ2-7; 10 nucleotides agree with TRBD1. The junction had 7 bases not matched to a gene; V was cut back by 0 bases and J by 5 bases. Germline values: CDR1 SGHVS, CDR2 FQNEAQ. The CDR3 has 16 amino acids. In nucleotides, the CDR3 is TGTGCCAGCAGCTTAGCGACAGGGGGCTTGGACAACGAGCAGTACTCC. Protein: CASSLATGGLDNEQYS.

The rearrangement joins TRBV5-1 to TRBJ2-3, with D perhaps TRBD1 (6 bases). CDR1 and CDR2 (germline): SGHRS, YFSETQ. The germline V and J ends were trimmed by 0 bases and 2 bases, with 13 bases remaining between them. The CDR3 runs to 16 residues. The CDR3 protein is CASSLVSGVPTDTQYF. DNA of the CDR3: TGCGCCAGCAGCTTGGTTTCAGGGGTGCCCACAGATACGCAGTATTTT.